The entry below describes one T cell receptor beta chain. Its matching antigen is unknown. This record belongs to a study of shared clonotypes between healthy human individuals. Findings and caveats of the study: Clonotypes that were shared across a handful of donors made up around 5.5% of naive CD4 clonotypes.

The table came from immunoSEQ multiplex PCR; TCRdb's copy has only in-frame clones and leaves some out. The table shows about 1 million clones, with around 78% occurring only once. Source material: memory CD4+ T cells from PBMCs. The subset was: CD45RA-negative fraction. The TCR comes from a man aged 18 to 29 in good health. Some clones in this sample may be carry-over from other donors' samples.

The chain's CDR3 is CASQTLRTGSYEQYF. The CDR3, as DNA: TGTGCCAGCCAAACCCTCAGGACAGGCTCCTACGAGCAGTACTTC. The rearrangement joins TRBV6-1 to TRBJ2-7; 7 nucleotides agree with TRBD1. Germline assignment: CDR1 MNHNS and CDR2 SASEGT. V shed 8 bases and J 0 bases; nucleotides not matched to a gene: 10. This CDR3 contains 15 residues.